This T cell receptor (beta chain) was obtained from a study of blood T cell repertoires in COVID-19. About the study: T cells, B-cell-depleted T cells, or PBMCs provided the cDNA or gDNA that served as material.

The CDR3 covers 15 residues. Germline trimming cut 3 bases from V and 1 base from J; bases unmatched to any gene: 6. The germline gives CDR1 SGHRS, CDR2 YFSETQ. The data were produced by immunoSEQ multiplex PCR, yet TCRdb's version contains in-frame clones alone and is incomplete. The sample contains approximately 190,000 clones, roughly 89% of which appear only once. All enrollees were roughly 18 to 89 years old and from approximately 24 US areas. Allocation to cohorts depended on clinical history reported by the participants. During the 2 weeks before they entered the study, exposed participants had met someone with a PCR-confirmed or clinician-diagnosed COVID-19 case.

This rearrangement joins TRBV5-1 to TRBJ2-5; 7 bases line up with TRBD1. Source material: PBMCs or T cells enriched from blood (not recorded which). The clonotype originates from a woman aged 25-40 years who had been exposed to COVID-19. The CDR3 is CASSSNRGSQETQYF. The CDR3 region has the DNA TGCGCCAGCAGCTCCAACAGGGGATCCCAAGAGACCCAGTACTTC.